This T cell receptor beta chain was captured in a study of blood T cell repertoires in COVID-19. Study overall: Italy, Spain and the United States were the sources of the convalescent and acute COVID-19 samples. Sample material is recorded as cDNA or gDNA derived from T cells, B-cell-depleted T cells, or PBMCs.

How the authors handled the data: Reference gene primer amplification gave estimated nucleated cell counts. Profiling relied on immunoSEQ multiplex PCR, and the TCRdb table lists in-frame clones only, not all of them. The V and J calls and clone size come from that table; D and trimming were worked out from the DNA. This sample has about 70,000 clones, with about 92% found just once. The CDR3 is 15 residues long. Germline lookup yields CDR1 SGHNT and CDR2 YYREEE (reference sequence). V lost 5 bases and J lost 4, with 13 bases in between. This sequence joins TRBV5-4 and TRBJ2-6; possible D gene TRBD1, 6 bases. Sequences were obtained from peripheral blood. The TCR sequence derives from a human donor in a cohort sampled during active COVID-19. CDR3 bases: TGTGCCAGCAGGTTCACAGGGACCGGGGCCAACGTCCTGACTTTC. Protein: CASRFTGTGANVLTF.